A single sample is the source of the 17 T cell receptor beta chains below, sequenced in a study of blood T cells in healthy people across ages. Combining a sample-barcoded 5' primer with a J-beta primer mix, a second PCR ran for about 7 to 12 cycles. TCRdb ran MiXCR on the 5' RACE reads and lists one entry per CDR3 protein. The sample has about 1.4 million distinct CDR3 sequences, approximately 59% seen once; the top ten hold roughly 7%. Sequencing input: blood. Receptors originate from a man between 18 and 29 years old in good health.

The chain recombines TRBV5-1 with TRBJ2-7; D unresolved. Germline V gene sequence: CDR1 SGHRS, CDR2 YFSETQ. Trimming pared 5 bases from V and 2 bases from J, leaving 17 bases between. The length of the CDR3 is 15 residues. DNA for the CDR3: TGCGCCAGCAGAACCGGGCCCCAGGCAGCCTACGAGCAGTACTTC. This translates into CASRTGPQAAYEQYF.

The chain recombines TRBV7-2 with TRBJ2-7, with 8 bases fitting TRBD2. Germline assignment: CDR1 SGHTA and CDR2 FQGNSA. V was clipped by 2 bases and J by 2 bases; unmatched bases: 14. The CDR3 spans 18 residues. The CDR3 protein is CASSLSPGLGVVAYEQYF. The CDR3 DNA follows: TGTGCCAGCAGCTTATCACCGGGACTAGGAGTTGTTGCCTACGAGCAGTACTTC.

The CDR3 loop is CASSGGQAGNEQFF. As DNA, the CDR3 is TGTGCCAGCAGCGGGGGACAGGCGGGGAATGAGCAGTTCTTC. V gene TRBV7-6 combines with J gene TRBJ2-1; 8 nucleotides match TRBD1. CDR1 SGHVS and CDR2 FNYEAQ come from the germline V gene. The CDR3 contains 14 residues. The ends lost 5 bases at V and 7 bases at J; junction bases unmatched: 7.

The J gene is TRBJ2-5, the V gene TRBV6-2 or TRBV6-3; TRBD2 aligns across 11 bases. In germline, CDR1 is MNHEY, CDR2 SVGEGT. CDR3 size: 17 residues. The V segment lost 10 bases and the J segment 1 base; nucleotides outside the gene matches: 14. CDR3 amino acids: CAKKGLAAIPLQETQYF. The CDR3, as DNA: TGTGCCAAAAAGGGACTAGCGGCAATTCCCCTCCAAGAGACCCAGTACTTC.

The chain joins TRBV25-1 to TRBJ2-3; 8 nucleotides match TRBD1. Germline trimming cut 1 base from V and 0 bases from J; bases unmatched to any gene: 3. Germline V gene lookup returns CDR1 MGHDK and CDR2 SYGVNS. This CDR3 contains 16 residues. CDR3 protein: CASSEWTGSSTDTQYF. The CDR3 region has the DNA TGTGCCAGCAGTGAATGGACAGGGTCTAGCACAGATACGCAGTATTTT.

This chain links TRBV20-1 with TRBJ2-7, with D perhaps TRBD1 (6 bases). The V gene's germline CDR1 is DFQATT and CDR2 SNEGSKA (reference sequence). This CDR3 has 14 residues. The germline V and J ends were trimmed by 0 bases and 6 bases, with 15 bases remaining between them. CDR3 DNA sequence: TGCAGTGCTAGAGATCCAGGGGTGGTTCGCGAGCAGTACTTC. Translating gives CSARDPGVVREQYF.

The chain has TRBV20-1 and TRBJ2-7; maybe TRBD2 (6 bases). The V and J ends lost 0 bases and 3 bases respectively, with 12 bases between them. Germline assignment: CDR1 DFQATT and CDR2 SNEGSKA (reference sequence). The length of the CDR3 is 14 residues. In DNA form, the CDR3 reads TGCAGTGCTAGAGATTGGGACTTTCACTACGAGCAGTACTTC. It yields the protein CSARDWDFHYEQYF.

The chain has TRBV4-3 and TRBJ2-5; TRBD2 aligns across 7 bases. This CDR3 has 15 residues. Looked up from germline, CDR1 is LGHNA and CDR2 is YSLEER. V shed 1 base and J 5 bases; nucleotides not matched to a gene: 7. CDR3 in DNA: TGCGCCAGCAGCCAAGGGGCGGGGGTCGGGGAGACCCAGTACTTC. It is translated as CASSQGAGVGETQYF.

The chain combines TRBV13 with TRBJ2-5; no firm D call. V lost 3 bases and J lost 4, with 12 bases in between. Per germline, CDR1 PRHDT and CDR2 FYEKMQ (reference sequence). This CDR3 is built from 14 residues. The CDR3 region has the DNA TGTGCCAGCAGCTTCACAGTGTCGGGAGAGACCCAGTACTTC. Translated, it gives CASSFTVSGETQYF.

The chain uses TRBV25-1 and TRBJ2-6, with D tentatively TRBD1 or TRBD2 (5 bases each). The germline gives CDR1 MGHDK, CDR2 SYGVNS. The CDR3 loop spans 18 amino acids. V was trimmed by 2 bases and J by 1 base, leaving 15 bases between them. CDR3 in DNA: TGTGCCAGCAGTGAACTTGGGGGTCTGAGGTCTGGGGCCAACGTCCTGACTTTC. Encoded protein: CASSELGGLRSGANVLTF.

The chain is built from TRBV6-1 and TRBJ2-3, with TRBD1 matching over 8 bases. The CDR3 loop spans 14 amino acids. J was trimmed by 4 bases and V by 8 bases; bases with no gene match: 8. CDR1 is MNHNS and CDR2 is SASEGT in the germline V gene. In nucleotides, the CDR3 is TGTGCCAGCCCCGCAGGGGGCTTGGCAGATACGCAGTATTTT. It specifies CASPAGGLADTQYF.

This clonotype turned up a few times. This rearrangement joins TRBV3-1 to TRBJ2-3; D unresolved. Trimming stripped 1 base from V and 6 bases from J, with 8 bases between. The CDR3 loop spans 13 amino acids. Germline V gene sequence: CDR1 LGHDT, CDR2 YNNKEL (reference sequence). This chain's CDR3 is CASSQVPPDTQYF. The CDR3 DNA reads as TGTGCCAGCAGCCAAGTTCCGCCTGATACGCAGTATTTT.

The chain recombines TRBV27 with TRBJ2-3; D is perhaps TRBD1 (6 bases). This CDR3 is 16 amino acids long. Trimming took 5 bases from V and 0 from J, leaving 15 bases between them. Germline V lookup: CDR1 MNHEY, CDR2 SMNVEV (reference sequence). CDR3 nucleotides: TGTGCCAGCAGTCCCCGACAGGCTATTAGCACAGATACGCAGTATTTT. This encodes CASSPRQAISTDTQYF.

This clonotype was recorded at least ten times. This sequence joins TRBV6-1 and TRBJ2-2; TRBD2 agrees at 7 bases. Unmatched junction bases numbered 5, after V lost 8 bases and J lost 5 bases. CDR3 length: 13 amino acids. From germline, CDR1 is MNHNS and CDR2 SASEGT. CDR3: CASHSGDTGELFF. The CDR3 bases are TGTGCCAGCCACAGCGGGGATACCGGGGAGCTGTTTTTT.

Only a few counts were recorded for this clonotype. The chain is built from TRBV12-3 or TRBV12-4 and TRBJ2-5; D is possibly TRBD2 (6 bases). CDR3 length: 15 residues. The germline V and J ends were trimmed by 4 bases and 2 bases, with 14 bases remaining between them. CDR3 coding DNA: TGTGCCAGCAGTTCACACTCCAGCGGGCAAGAGACCCAGTACTTC. Amino acid sequence: CASSSHSSGQETQYF.

The table lists this clonotype with a few counts. The chain couples TRBV11-2 to TRBJ2-3, with 8 positions matching TRBD2. The CDR3 contains 16 residues. From germline, CDR1 is SGHAT and CDR2 FQNNGV. Germline trimming cut 1 base from V and 2 bases from J; bases unmatched to any gene: 5. The CDR3 protein is CASSLGGGRLTDTQYF. The CDR3 region has the DNA TGTGCCAGCAGCTTAGGCGGCGGGAGGCTCACAGATACGCAGTATTTT.

The gene calls are TRBV15 and TRBJ2-4, with D unresolved. The last part of the DNA fits TRBJ2-5 better; the J call may be wrong. Germline values: CDR1 LNHNV, CDR2 YYDKDF (reference sequence). The CDR3 length is 13 residues. The CDR3 is CATSREFRETQYF. In DNA, the CDR3 is TGTGCCACCAGCAGAGAGTTTCGAGAGACCCAGTACTTC.